One and the same sample provided the 6 T cell receptor beta chains below, sequenced in a study of T cells in Graves' hyperthyroidism and ophthalmopathy (dated by TCRdb to the late 2010s). Library preparation was by multiplex PCR. The run used an Illumina HiSeq 2000. Amplification of TCR beta CDR3 regions was carried out from RNA transcripts. The first round of RT-PCR for the TCR CDR3 was performed with the HTBI primer set and the Qiagen OneStep RT-PCR kit. TCRdb reprocessing: public reads trimmed at Q25 with fastp, clones called with MiXCR, in-frame beta chains kept. When rows share a CDR3 protein, they turn into one entry using the most common DNA and genes. This sample is represented by more than 500,000 distinct CDR3 sequences; around 16% of them were singletons. The ten largest clones capture over 3.5% of the sample. Sample: blood. These receptors all stem from a woman aged 25 to 45 with Graves' hyperthyroidism.

This clonotype was counted ten times or more. The rearrangement links TRBV18 to TRBJ2-1; D gene ambiguous. CDR3 size: 16 residues. The ends were cut back, 3 bases at V and 0 bases at J, with 12 bases in the middle. Germline lookup yields CDR1 KGHSH and CDR2 LQKENI. CDR3: CASSPLVDDSYNEQFF. The CDR3 bases are TGTGCCAGCTCACCTTTGGTCGACGACTCCTACAATGAGCAGTTCTTC.

This clonotype has ten or more counts. The J gene is TRBJ1-2, the V gene TRBV2; no clear D. The CDR3 loop spans 11 amino acids. Germline CDR1 is SNHLY and CDR2 is FYNNEI. The V and J ends lost 4 bases and 1 base respectively, with 1 base between them. The CDR3 here is CASSVNYGYTF. CDR3 bases: TGTGCCAGCAGTGTTAACTATGGCTACACCTTC.

This clonotype has a count of ten or more. The chain combines TRBV2 with TRBJ2-1; 9 nucleotides line up with TRBD2. The germline V gene encodes CDR1 SNHLY and CDR2 FYNNEI. V lost 0 bases, J lost 2 bases, and 5 bases stayed unmatched. The CDR3 contains 17 residues. CDR3 sequence reads: CASSEAKTSGAYNEQFF. CDR3 nucleotides: TGTGCCAGCAGTGAAGCTAAGACTAGCGGAGCCTACAATGAGCAGTTCTTC.

This clonotype was counted many times. CDR3 in amino acids: CASSSYPRDRGNEQYF. The DNA for the CDR3 is TGTGCCAGCAGTTCGTATCCCCGGGACAGGGGGAACGAGCAGTACTTC. The chain combines TRBV28 with TRBJ2-7, with 11 bases aligning to TRBD1. The CDR3 totals 16 residues. Germline values: CDR1 MDHEN, CDR2 SYDVKM. V was clipped by 4 bases and J by 5 bases; unmatched bases: 10.

This clonotype was seen a handful of times. The V and J genes are TRBV30 and TRBJ2-1; weak D call: TRBD1 (5 bases). CDR3 size: 11 residues. With 8 bases removed from V and 8 bases from J, the gap between germline ends came to 13 bases. In germline, CDR1 is GTSNPN, CDR2 SVGIG (reference sequence). The CDR3 DNA follows: TGTGCCCGATCAGGGAAAGATGAGCAGTTCTTC. It is translated as CARSGKDEQFF.

The table lists this clonotype with many counts. The rearrangement uses TRBV28 and TRBJ2-5; 7 positions match TRBD1. The germline gives CDR1 MDHEN, CDR2 SYDVKM. J lost 5 bases, V lost 6 bases, and 6 bases had no gene match. The CDR3 loop spans 13 amino acids. Here the CDR3 DNA reads TGTGCCAGCAGACCCACAGGGGTGGAGACCCAGTACTTC. Protein sequence: CASRPTGVETQYF.